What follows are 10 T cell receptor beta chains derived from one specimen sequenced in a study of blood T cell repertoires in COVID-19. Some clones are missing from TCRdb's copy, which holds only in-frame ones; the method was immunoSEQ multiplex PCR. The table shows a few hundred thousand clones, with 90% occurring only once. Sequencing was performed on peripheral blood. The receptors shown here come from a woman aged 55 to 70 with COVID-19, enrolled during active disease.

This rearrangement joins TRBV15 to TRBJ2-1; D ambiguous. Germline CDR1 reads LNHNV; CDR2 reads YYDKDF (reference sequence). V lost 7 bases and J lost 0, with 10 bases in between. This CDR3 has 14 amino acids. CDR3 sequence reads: CATINPYSYNEQFF. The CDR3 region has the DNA TGTGCCACCATTAACCCCTACTCCTACAATGAGCAGTTCTTC.

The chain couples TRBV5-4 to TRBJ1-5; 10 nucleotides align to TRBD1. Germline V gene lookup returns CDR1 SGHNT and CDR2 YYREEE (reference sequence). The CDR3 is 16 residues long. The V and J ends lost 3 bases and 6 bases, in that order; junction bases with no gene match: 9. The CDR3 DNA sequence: TGTGCCAGCAGCTGTTTACGGACAGGGGGTATTCAGCCCCAGCATTTT. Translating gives CASSCLRTGGIQPQHF.

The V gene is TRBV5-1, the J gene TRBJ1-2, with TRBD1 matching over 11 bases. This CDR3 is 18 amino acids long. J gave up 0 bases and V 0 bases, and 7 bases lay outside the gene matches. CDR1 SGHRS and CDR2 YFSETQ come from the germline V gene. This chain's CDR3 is CASSLGTGGSLANYGYTF. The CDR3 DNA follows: TGCGCCAGCAGCTTGGGGACAGGGGGCTCTCTGGCTAACTATGGCTACACCTTC.

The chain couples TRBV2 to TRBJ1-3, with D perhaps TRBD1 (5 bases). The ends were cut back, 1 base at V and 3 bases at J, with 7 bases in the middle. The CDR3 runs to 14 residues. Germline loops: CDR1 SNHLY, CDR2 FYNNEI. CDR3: CASSEGQNGNTIYF. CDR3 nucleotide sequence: TGTGCCAGCAGTGAAGGACAGAATGGAAACACCATATATTTT.

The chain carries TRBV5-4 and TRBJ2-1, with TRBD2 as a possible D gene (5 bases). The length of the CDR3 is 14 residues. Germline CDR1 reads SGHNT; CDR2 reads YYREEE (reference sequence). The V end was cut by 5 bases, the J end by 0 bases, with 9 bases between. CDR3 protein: CASSHGNSYNEQFF. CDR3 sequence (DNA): TGTGCCAGCAGTCACGGGAACTCCTACAATGAGCAGTTCTTC.

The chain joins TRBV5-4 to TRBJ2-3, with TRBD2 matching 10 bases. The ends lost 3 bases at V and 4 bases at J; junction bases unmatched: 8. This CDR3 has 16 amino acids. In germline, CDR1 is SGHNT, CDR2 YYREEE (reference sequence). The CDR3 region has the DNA TGTGCCAGCAGCTGGCAGCGGGGGGGCCGCGCAGATACGCAGTATTTT. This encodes CASSWQRGGRADTQYF.

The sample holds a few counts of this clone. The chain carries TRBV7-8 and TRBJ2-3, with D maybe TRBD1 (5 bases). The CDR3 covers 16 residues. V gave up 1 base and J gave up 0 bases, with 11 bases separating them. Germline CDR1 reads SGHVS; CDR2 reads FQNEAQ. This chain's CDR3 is CASSLVQGHSTDTQYF. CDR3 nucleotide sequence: TGTGCCAGCAGCTTAGTCCAGGGTCACAGCACAGATACGCAGTATTTT.

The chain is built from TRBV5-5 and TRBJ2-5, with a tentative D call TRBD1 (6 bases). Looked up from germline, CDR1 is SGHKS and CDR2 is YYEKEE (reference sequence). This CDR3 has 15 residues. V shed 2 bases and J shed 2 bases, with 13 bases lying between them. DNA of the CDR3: TGTGCCAGCAGCTTATCCGGGACACATCAAGAGACCCAGTACTTC. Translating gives CASSLSGTHQETQYF. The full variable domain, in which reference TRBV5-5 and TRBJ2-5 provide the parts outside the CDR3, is DAGVTQSPTHLIKTRGQQVTLRCSPISGHKSVSWYQQVLGQGPQFIFQYYEKEERGRGNFPDRFSARQFPNYSSELNVNALLLGDSALYLCASSLSGTHQETQYFGPGTRLLVL.

Written as DNA, the CDR3 is TGCGCCAGCAGCCAAGAAGGAGCGGGGGCCAGGTTTACGCAGTATTTT. This translates into CASSQEGAGARFTQYF. The V gene is TRBV4-3, the J gene TRBJ2-3; 8 bases line up with TRBD2. The CDR3 sequence is 16 residues long. Looked up from germline, CDR1 is LGHNA and CDR2 is YSLEER. V gave up 0 bases and J gave up 8 bases; unmatched junction bases: 10.

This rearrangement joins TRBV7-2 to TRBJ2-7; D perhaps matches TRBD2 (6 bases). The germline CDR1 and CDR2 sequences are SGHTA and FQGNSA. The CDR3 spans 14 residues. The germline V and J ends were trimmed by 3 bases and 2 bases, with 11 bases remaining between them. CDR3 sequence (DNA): TGTGCCAGCAGCTTCAGTCCGGGGGCCTACGAGCAGTACTTC. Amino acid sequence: CASSFSPGAYEQYF.